Below are 27 T cell receptor beta chains sequenced from a single sample in a study of T cell responses to AZD1222 COVID-19 vaccine. The repertoire was sequenced with immunoSEQ multiplex PCR; TCRdb's copy has only in-frame clones and lacks some. The data hold more than 95,000 clones, with 90% observed a single time. The input for sequencing was peripheral blood, taken on day 0 of MenACWY control vaccination. The origin of the receptors is an adult in good health.

The rearrangement joins TRBV6-6 to TRBJ2-2; 8 nucleotides align to TRBD2. V lost 6 bases and J lost 5; bases outside the gene matches: 8. The CDR3 runs 15 residues. Germline V gives CDR1 MNHNY, CDR2 SVGAGI (reference sequence). CDR3 coding DNA: TGTGCCAGCAGAGACGGGGGGGGCCGAACCGGGGAGCTGTTTTTT. Protein product: CASRDGGGRTGELFF.

The chain couples TRBV19 to TRBJ2-1, with 8 bases identical to TRBD2. The CDR3 totals 15 residues. The V gene's germline CDR1 is LNHDA and CDR2 SQIVND (reference sequence). V shed 7 bases, J shed 3 bases, and the junction held 8 bases outside the gene matches. This CDR3 reads CASNPTSAHYNEQFF. For the CDR3, the DNA is TGTGCCAGTAATCCGACTAGCGCCCACTACAATGAGCAGTTCTTC.

The chain couples TRBV11-3 to TRBJ2-2; D is perhaps TRBD1 (5 bases). Trimming removed 6 bases at V and 3 bases at J, with 17 bases between. Germline assignment: CDR1 SGHNT and CDR2 YENEEA. This CDR3 has 16 residues. Written as DNA, the CDR3 is TGTGCCAGCAGTCCAAGGCGGACATCAGACACCGGGGAGCTGTTTTTT. It yields the protein CASSPRRTSDTGELFF.

The chain couples TRBV7-3 to TRBJ2-3, with TRBD2 as a possible D gene (6 bases). Trimming took off 2 bases at V and 2 bases at J, with 14 bases between the two ends. The CDR3 runs to 16 residues. Germline loops: CDR1 SGHTA, CDR2 FQGTGA. The CDR3 loop reads CASSLGGSSVTDTQYF. Written as DNA, the CDR3 is TGTGCCAGCAGCTTAGGGGGGAGTTCCGTCACAGATACGCAGTATTTT.

The V call is TRBV7-2, the J call TRBJ1-2; D possibly corresponds to TRBD1 (5 bases). The CDR3 runs to 12 residues. V lost 5 bases, J lost 8 bases, and 12 bases lay in between. Germline CDR1 SGHTA, CDR2 FQGNSA. As DNA, the CDR3 is TGTGCCAGCAGCCCTGGACATTTCGGCTACACCTTC. Translating it yields CASSPGHFGYTF.

V gene TRBV5-6 combines with J gene TRBJ2-4, with a tentative D call TRBD1 (6 bases). Germline CDR1 and CDR2: SGHDT and YYEEEE. V was cut by 4 bases and J by 9 bases, with 14 bases left in between. The length of the CDR3 is 13 residues. The CDR3 protein is CASSLTGRGIQYF. CDR3 sequence (DNA): TGTGCCAGCAGCCTAACAGGGCGAGGCATTCAGTACTTC.

This clone was detected only once. J is TRBJ2-3 and V is TRBV7-2, with a possible D match to TRBD2 (5 bases). With 7 bases removed from V and 3 bases from J, the gap between germline ends came to 23 bases. The CDR3 loop spans 17 amino acids. Germline V CDR1 and CDR2: SGHTA, FQGNSA. Written as DNA, the CDR3 is TGTGCCAGCAAAATGGGAGCGGCCCCCCGGAGAACAGATACGCAGTATTTT. Its protein is CASKMGAAPRRTDTQYF. The full variable domain, rest sourced from reference TRBV7-2 and TRBJ2-3, is GAGVSQSPSNKVTEKGKDVELRCDPISGHTALYWYRQSLGQGLEFLIYFQGNSAPDKSGLPSDRFSAERTGGSVSTLTIQRTQQEDSAVYLCASKMGAAPRRTDTQYFGPGTRLTVL.

The chain has TRBV30 and TRBJ1-5; tentative D call: TRBD1 (5 bases). Germline CDR1 is GTSNPN and CDR2 is SVGIG (reference sequence). Trimming took off 3 bases at V and 6 bases at J, with 15 bases between the two ends. The CDR3 runs 14 residues. The CDR3 DNA reads TGTGCCTGGAGCCCGGTGGGGGGAATTCAGCCCCAGCATTTT. Its translation is CAWSPVGGIQPQHF.

The rearrangement links TRBV24-1 to TRBJ1-1, with D unresolved. The CDR3 loop spans 12 amino acids. From germline, CDR1 is KGHDR and CDR2 SFDVKD. Trimming took 4 bases from V and 8 from J, leaving 10 bases between them. CDR3 sequence reads: CATSDPGREAFF. In DNA, the CDR3 is TGTGCCACCAGTGACCCCGGACGGGAAGCTTTCTTT.

The CDR3 reads CAISEPQTGRRFGDEQFF. DNA for the CDR3: TGTGCCATCAGTGAGCCTCAGACAGGGAGAAGGTTTGGCGATGAGCAGTTCTTC. The chain has TRBV10-3 and TRBJ2-1; 7 bases are a match to TRBD1. V lost 2 bases, J lost 8 bases, and 18 bases stayed unmatched. Germline lookup yields CDR1 ENHRY and CDR2 SYGVKD. The CDR3 spans 18 residues.

This clone showed up just once. The chain carries TRBV5-1 and TRBJ2-2; 7 nucleotides match TRBD1. This CDR3 is 14 amino acids long. In germline, CDR1 is SGHRS, CDR2 YFSETQ. V dropped 7 bases and J dropped 1; count of bases not matched to a gene: 4. In nucleotides, the CDR3 is TGCGCCAGCCAGGGGGAGCTGAACACCGGGGAGCTGTTTTTT. This gives the protein CASQGELNTGELFF.

This clone was detected many times. The V gene is TRBV10-1, the J gene TRBJ2-2; TRBD1 is a possible D gene (6 bases). Trimming stripped 8 bases from V and 3 bases from J, with 13 bases between. The CDR3 has 14 amino acids. Per the germline V gene, CDR1 is WNHNN and CDR2 is SYGVQD (reference sequence). The CDR3 nucleotides are TGCGCCAGCCAAAAAGGACAGCACACCGGGGAGCTGTTTTTT. This sequence encodes CASQKGQHTGELFF.

This clone was seen more than once but under ten times. Within the sample, other DNA sequences also encode this same CDR3. The V and J genes are TRBV5-4 and TRBJ2-3; D gene uncertain. Germline assignment: CDR1 SGHNT and CDR2 YYREEE (reference sequence). The CDR3 spans 12 residues. V was clipped by 2 bases and J by 0 bases, with 1 base between them. This CDR3 reads CASSFSTDTQYF. The CDR3 DNA sequence: TGTGCCAGCAGCTTTAGCACAGATACGCAGTATTTT.

This sequence joins TRBV28 and TRBJ1-1, with D maybe TRBD1 (5 bases). There are 13 residues in the CDR3. CDR1 MDHEN and CDR2 SYDVKM come from the germline V gene. Trimming shortened V by 6 bases and J by 7 bases, and 15 bases separated the two germline ends. Written as DNA, the CDR3 is TGTGCCAGCAGCCACGGGACGGCCCTTGAAGCTTTCTTT. Protein product: CASSHGTALEAFF. Based on the CDR3 plus reference TRBV28 and TRBJ1-1, the full variable domain is DVKVTQSSRYLVKRTGEKVFLECVQDMDHENMFWYRQDPGLGLRLIYFSYDVKMKEKGDIPEGYSVSREKKERFSLILESASTNQTSMYLCASSHGTALEAFFGQGTRLTVV.

The rearrangement joins TRBV27 to TRBJ2-5; a possible D gene is TRBD1 (6 bases). The CDR3 runs 14 residues. Germline V CDR1 and CDR2: MNHEY, SMNVEV (reference sequence). With 7 bases removed from V and 4 bases from J, the gap between germline ends came to 16 bases. CDR3 sequence: CASKTGLRAETQYF. In DNA, the CDR3 is TGTGCCAGCAAGACAGGACTTCGAGCAGAGACCCAGTACTTC.

The chain links TRBV5-4 to TRBJ2-1; D possibly uses TRBD1 or TRBD2 (5 bases each). CDR3 length: 12 amino acids. With 3 bases removed from V and 10 bases from J, the gap between germline ends came to 11 bases. The germline V gene encodes CDR1 SGHNT and CDR2 YYREEE (reference sequence). The CDR3 DNA is TGTGCCAGCAGCTCCGGGACCCAGGAGCAGTTCTTC. This encodes CASSSGTQEQFF.

J is TRBJ2-7 and V is TRBV7-7; D not resolved. There are 13 residues in the CDR3. Germline CDR1 reads SSHAT; CDR2 reads FNYEAQ (reference sequence). Trimming shortened V by 4 bases and J by 2 bases, and 9 bases separated the two germline ends. The CDR3, as DNA: TGTGCCAGCAGCTACGTTTATACCTACGAGCAGTACGTC. Amino acids: CASSYVYTYEQYV.

The V gene is TRBV28, the J gene TRBJ1-5, with D unresolved. CDR3 size: 15 residues. The germline V and J ends were trimmed by 9 bases and 1 base, with 16 bases remaining between them. Germline V gene data show CDR1 as MDHEN and CDR2 as SYDVKM. CDR3 DNA sequence: TGTGCCAGACTCCCGACGGGTTGGAGCAATCAGCCCCAGCATTTT. Its translation: CARLPTGWSNQPQHF.

V and J are TRBV24-1 and TRBJ2-5; 9 bases match TRBD1. CDR3 length equals 16 residues. Germline V gene sequence: CDR1 KGHDR, CDR2 SFDVKD. The V segment lost 4 bases and the J segment 4 bases; nucleotides outside the gene matches: 9. The CDR3 region has the DNA TGTGCCACCAGTGACCCGGGACAGGGTCTTCGAGAGACCCAGTACTTC. As protein: CATSDPGQGLRETQYF.

This CDR3 is CASSLSTSGPSYEQYF. The CDR3 bases are TGTGCCAGCAGTCTCAGTACTAGCGGGCCCTCCTACGAGCAGTACTTC. This chain joins TRBV7-9 and TRBJ2-7; 9 nucleotides line up with TRBD2. Germline trimming cut 6 bases from V and 0 bases from J; bases unmatched to any gene: 9. CDR3 size: 16 residues. Germline loops: CDR1 SEHNR, CDR2 FQNEAQ (reference sequence).

The chain employs TRBV7-3 and TRBJ2-5, with D possibly being TRBD1 or TRBD2 (5 bases each). V was pared by 8 bases and J by 3 bases, with 19 bases between. Germline V gene sequence: CDR1 SGHTA, CDR2 FQGTGA. This CDR3 is 15 amino acids long. The CDR3 nucleotides are TGTGCCAGCGCCAGCGGTGCAGGGAGCAAAGAGACCCAGTACTTC. Protein: CASASGAGSKETQYF.

This chain connects TRBV7-2 to TRBJ2-3; a weak D match, TRBD2 (7 bases). Germline CDR1 SGHTA, CDR2 FQGNSA. This CDR3 has 17 amino acids. The V end was cut by 3 bases, the J end by 0 bases, with 16 bases between. The CDR3 coding sequence is TGTGCCAGCAGCTTTTGGGGAGGGGGAATTAGCACAGATACGCAGTATTTT. Protein: CASSFWGGGISTDTQYF.

This clone was counted only a few times. The V and J genes are TRBV19 and TRBJ1-5, with 8 bases matching TRBD1. The V segment lost 5 bases and the J segment 0 bases; nucleotides outside the gene matches: 6. The CDR3 totals 16 residues. Germline V gene data show CDR1 as LNHDA and CDR2 as SQIVND (reference sequence). The CDR3 DNA is TGTGCCAGTAGTCCAACAGGGGGTAATAGCAATCAGCCCCAGCATTTT. Translated, it gives CASSPTGGNSNQPQHF.

The DNA of the CDR3 is TGTGCCAGCAGCTTAGTTCCTAACGGTCTCACTGGGGAGCTGTTTTTT. This translates into CASSLVPNGLTGELFF. The rearrangement links TRBV7-6 to TRBJ2-2; D remains unclear. Germline CDR1 SGHVS, CDR2 FNYEAQ. Between the trimmed V and J ends, which lost 1 base and 8 bases, there was a span of 17 bases. The CDR3 spans 16 residues.

The rearrangement uses TRBV28 and TRBJ2-7, with 8 bases aligning to TRBD2. The CDR3 has 15 amino acids. Germline V gene lookup returns CDR1 MDHEN and CDR2 SYDVKM. With V trimmed by 8 bases and J by 3 bases, 12 bases remained unmatched. The CDR3 DNA sequence: TGTGCCAGCCACCAGCGACAGCGGGAGAGCTACGAGCAGTACTTC. This sequence encodes CASHQRQRESYEQYF.

This clone was recorded once. The chain uses TRBV27 and TRBJ1-5; D is uncertain. Trimming cost V 0 bases and J 2 bases, with 8 bases left between them. The V gene's germline CDR1 is MNHEY and CDR2 SMNVEV (reference sequence). The CDR3 is made up of 15 amino acids. The CDR3 sequence is CASSLSGPGNQPQHF. Written as DNA, the CDR3 is TGTGCCAGCAGTTTATCAGGACCCGGCAATCAGCCCCAGCATTTT.

This chain connects TRBV19 to TRBJ1-1; 7 positions agree with TRBD1. Per the germline V gene, CDR1 is LNHDA and CDR2 is SQIVND (reference sequence). V dropped 1 base and J dropped 1; count of bases not matched to a gene: 6. CDR3 length: 16 residues. The CDR3: CASSIVGGGRNTEAFF. The CDR3 DNA sequence: TGTGCCAGTAGTATAGTAGGAGGGGGCCGGAACACTGAAGCTTTCTTT.